Following are 17 T cell receptor beta chains from one sample sequenced in a study of tumor and adjacent non-tumor tissue in lung cancer (dated by TCRdb to the late 2010s). RNA was isolated from bulk, unsorted tissue, and RNA quality was assessed with a NanoDrop ND-1000 and an Agilent 2100. Library prep was done by multiplex PCR. Sequenced using an Illumina HiSeq 2500. TCRbeta libraries were built by three rounds of nested PCR using primers (Table S4), following protocols modified from ARM-PCR. TCRdb itself trimmed the public reads at Q25 with fastp, ran MiXCR and retained productive beta chains. Rows are unified per CDR3 protein, each entry keeping the most common DNA and genes. The sample has 91,000 or so distinct CDR3 sequences on record, roughly 66% of them singletons. Roughly 18% of the sample comes from the top ten. Sequencing input: lung tumor tissue. The receptors here all came from a man in his 60s with non-small cell lung cancer.

Regarding this clonotype: Sequence at one end of the junction differs from germline and may be a read error. The chain employs TRBV11-1 and TRBJ2-3; D remains ambiguous. The CDR3 sequence is 14 residues long. Germline assignment: CDR1 SGHAT and CDR2 FQDESV (reference sequence). CDR3 in amino acids: CTSSWTSGTDTQYF. The CDR3 bases are TGTACCAGCAGCTGGACCAGCGGCACAGATACGCAGTATTTT.

Regarding this clonotype: At one boundary the junction diverges from the germline segment, which might be a read error. V is TRBV5-4 and J is TRBJ1-1; no clear D. Germline-derived CDR1 and CDR2 are SGHNT and YYREEE (reference sequence). This CDR3 is 15 amino acids long. In nucleotides, the CDR3 is TGTACCAGCAGCGACGGACGGTTTATGAACACTGAATCTTTCTTT. It codes for CTSSDGRFMNTESFF.

This clonotype appeared a single time. The rearrangement links TRBV20-1 to TRBJ2-1, with D unclear. Germline CDR1 and CDR2: DFQATT and SNEGSKA (reference sequence). V was cut by 6 bases and J by 7 bases, with 13 bases left in between. This CDR3 has 12 amino acids. The chain's CDR3 is CSACMRKNEQFF. The CDR3 DNA reads TGCAGTGCCTGCATGAGAAAGAATGAGCAGTTCTTC.

Concerning this clonotype: This may arise from a read error, as a much more abundant clone is one base away. V gene TRBV29-1 combines with J gene TRBJ2-1; possible D gene TRBD1, 6 bases. This CDR3 has 12 residues. Germline CDR1 SQVTM, CDR2 ANQGSEA. Deletions cut 7 bases from V and 8 bases from J, with 15 bases between. The CDR3 loop is CSAEGVVDEQFF. CDR3 nucleotides: TGCAGCGCTGAGGGGGTAGTAGATGAGCAGTTCTTC.

This clonotype was observed many times. This rearrangement joins TRBV6-1 to TRBJ2-7; D is ambiguous. V dropped 6 bases and J dropped 4 bases, with 10 bases sitting between them. The CDR3 is made up of 12 amino acids. The germline CDR1 and CDR2 sequences are MNHNS and SASEGT. As DNA, the CDR3 is TGTGCCAGCAGCGTTACGTTTTACGAGCAGTACTTC. The encoded protein is CASSVTFYEQYF.

A note on this clonotype: One junction end does not reproduce the germline sequence, and a read error may be involved. This rearrangement joins TRBV11-1 to TRBJ2-1; tentatively, D is TRBD1 or TRBD2 (6 bases each). The CDR3 has 14 amino acids. Germline CDR1 is SGHAT and CDR2 is FQDESV (reference sequence). CDR3 residues: CASNFVGRQDERFF. In DNA form, the CDR3 reads TGTGCCAGCAACTTCGTCGGGAGACAGGATGAGCGGTTCTTC.

Concerning this clonotype: This clone may be a read error of a much larger clone one base away. This sequence joins TRBV5-4 and TRBJ2-3; D may be TRBD2 (5 bases). The CDR3 runs 17 residues. Trimming shortened V by 6 bases and J by 0 bases, and 20 bases separated the two germline ends. Germline assignment: CDR1 SGHNT and CDR2 YYREEE (reference sequence). Here the CDR3 reads CASNPGRGTFSTDTQYF. CDR3 DNA: TGTGCCAGCAACCCCGGCCGGGGAACTTTTAGCACAGATACGCAGTATTTT.

The genes are TRBV11-2 and TRBJ1-2; 7 nucleotides align to TRBD1. The ends lost 5 bases at V and 4 bases at J; junction bases unmatched: 7. Germline CDR1 SGHAT, CDR2 FQNNGV. The CDR3 loop spans 14 amino acids. As DNA, the CDR3 is TGTGCCAGCAGCGGGGACAGTATCATCTATGGCTACACCTTC. As protein: CASSGDSIIYGYTF.

A word on this clonotype: The junction departs from germline at one end; a sequencing error may be responsible. V and J are TRBV7-8 and TRBJ2-7; TRBD2 aligns across 13 bases. The CDR3 totals 18 residues. The germline V gene encodes CDR1 SGHVS and CDR2 FQNEAQ. CDR3 protein: CASSRTSGRARSTYGQYF. The CDR3 nucleotides are TGTGCCAGCAGTCGAACTAGCGGGAGGGCCAGGTCGACCTACGGGCAGTACTTC.

This clonotype was seen once. V usage is TRBV12-3 or TRBV12-4 and J usage is TRBJ2-2; 13 bases map to TRBD2. This CDR3 is 17 amino acids long. J was trimmed by 17 bases and V by 6 bases; bases with no gene match: 21. CDR3 sequence: CASRRGLAGDGTGEFFF. Written as DNA, the CDR3 is TGTGCCAGCAGACGCGGACTAGCGGGAGATGGCACCGGGGAGTTTTTTTTT.

Turning to this clonotype: This CDR3 is missing its conserved last phenylalanine or tryptophan, likely due to a read error. No DNA is shown, since the ends of the CDR3 on it are uncertain; the CDR3 is the one TCRdb lists. The rearrangement uses TRBV6-6 and TRBJ2-3; the D call in the table, TRBD2, was not verified against the DNA. The CDR3 has 15 residues if both end residues are counted. The V gene's germline CDR1 is MNHNY and CDR2 SVGAGI (reference sequence). The CDR3: CASSYDKAAGLAGEI.

Comments on this clonotype: One end of the junction does not line up with germline, which may come from a read error. The chain couples TRBV11-1 to TRBJ2-7; D not certain. The CDR3 is made up of 12 amino acids. The germline V gene encodes CDR1 SGHAT and CDR2 FQDESV (reference sequence). The chain's CDR3 is CTSSFSDGVQYF. CDR3 in DNA: TGCACCAGCAGCTTTTCAGACGGCGTGCAGTACTTC.

This clonotype was detected ten times or more. This chain connects TRBV5-5 to TRBJ2-1; TRBD1 matches at 11 bases. CDR1 and CDR2 from the germline V gene are SGHKS and YYEKEE (reference sequence). This CDR3 spans 15 amino acids. The ends lost 5 bases at V and 4 bases at J; junction bases unmatched: 5. CDR3 loop: CASSLGQGGYNEQFF. In nucleotides, the CDR3 is TGTGCCAGCAGTCTGGGACAGGGGGGGTACAATGAGCAGTTCTTC.

The gene calls are TRBV6-2 or TRBV6-3 and TRBJ2-1, with D perhaps matching TRBD1 (5 bases). Germline-derived CDR1 and CDR2 are MNHEY and SVGEGT. Deletions cut 7 bases from V and 2 bases from J, with 21 bases between. This CDR3 comprises 17 residues. The CDR3 region is CASTRHVGRAPYNEQFF. The DNA of the CDR3 is TGTGCCAGCACCAGACACGTTGGCAGGGCCCCCTACAATGAGCAGTTCTTC.

As concerns this clonotype: Compared with germline, one end of the junction differs, possibly owing to a read error. The rearrangement uses TRBV7-2 and TRBJ2-1; 7 bases align to TRBD2. CDR1 and CDR2 from the germline V gene are SGHTA and FQGNSA. The length of the CDR3 is 13 residues. CDR3 sequence: CASIWDYYNEQFF. CDR3 DNA sequence: TGTGCCAGCATTTGGGACTACTACAATGAACAGTTCTTC.

As concerns this clonotype: No conserved phenylalanine or tryptophan ends this CDR3, so it is likely a read error. This rearrangement joins TRBV29-1 to TRBJ2-1; TRBD2 might be the D (6 bases). Germline CDR1 is SQVTM and CDR2 is ANQGSEA. This CDR3 spans 13 amino acids. V lost 2 bases to trimming and J lost 10 bases, with 15 bases between them. CDR3 in amino acids: CSVEKQWGDEQFL. For the CDR3, the DNA is TGCAGCGTTGAAAAACAGTGGGGGGACGAGCAGTTCTTA.

With regard to this clonotype: The junction differs from germline at one of its ends, possibly a read error. The chain joins TRBV25-1 to TRBJ2-7; 12 nucleotides match TRBD2. Germline V gene lookup returns CDR1 MGHDK and CDR2 SYGVNS. This CDR3 has 15 amino acids. The CDR3, as DNA: TGTGCCGGCAGTGGCACTAGCGGGAGGACCCACGTGCAGTACTTC. It codes for CAGSGTSGRTHVQYF.